This TCR beta chain is from a study of human T cells and chemical hapten exposure. Study context: Upper back patch tests used 0.01% DPC, scored after 6 days. There were per-sample TCR yield variations, arising mainly from small pooled library volume differences.

V trimming: 3 bases; J trimming: 2 bases; junction bases outside the gene matches: 1. Germline V gene lookup returns CDR1 SGHRS and CDR2 YFSETQ. The CDR3 spans 15 residues. The study, taken as a whole, reports: Among TCRs, those above 1 in 1000 frequency were unaffected by DPC sensitization.

TCRdb re-analysed the RACE reads in MiXCR, keeping a single row per CDR3 protein. The table records approximately 370,000 distinct CDR3 sequences, around 5.5% of them present only once. This clonotype occurred many times. The antigen is not known. Sample time point: pre-sensitization, week 0. The treatment here: therapeutic diphenylcyclopropenone sensitization with weekly scalp DPC. The TCR comes from a woman between 18 and 30 years old with alopecia areata. Some clones in this sample may be carry-over from other donors' samples. The chain employs TRBV5-1 and TRBJ2-6; the match to TRBD1 covers 8 bases. Sample: whole blood, taken in connection with sensitization to the hapten diphenylcyclopropenone (DPC). CDR3 protein: CASSSTGAGANVLTF. CDR3 coding DNA: TGCGCCAGCAGCTCGACAGGGGCTGGGGCCAACGTCCTGACTTTC. The whole variable domain, filled in from reference TRBV5-1 and TRBJ2-6, reads KAGVTQTPRYLIKTRGQQVTLSCSPISGHRSVSWYQQTPGQGLQFLFEYFSETQRNKGNFPGRFSGRQFSNSRSEMNVSTLELGDSALYLCASSSTGAGANVLTFGAGSRLTVL.